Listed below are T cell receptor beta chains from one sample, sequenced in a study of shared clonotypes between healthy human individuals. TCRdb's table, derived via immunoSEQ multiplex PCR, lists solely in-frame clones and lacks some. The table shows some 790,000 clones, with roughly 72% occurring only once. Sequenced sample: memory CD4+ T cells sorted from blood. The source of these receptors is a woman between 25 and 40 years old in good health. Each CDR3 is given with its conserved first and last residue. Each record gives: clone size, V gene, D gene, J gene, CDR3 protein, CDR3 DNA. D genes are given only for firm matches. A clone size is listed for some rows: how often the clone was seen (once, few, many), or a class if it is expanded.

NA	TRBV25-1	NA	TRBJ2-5	CASSAQEIGTQYF	TGTGCCAGCAGTGCGCAGGAGATTGGGACCCAGTACTTC
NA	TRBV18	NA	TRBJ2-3	CASSGGSTDTQYF	TGTGCCAGCTCAGGAGGGAGCACAGATACGCAGTATTTT
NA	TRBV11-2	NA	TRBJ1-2	CASSLKGTNYGYTF	TGTGCCAGCAGCTTAAAGGGTACTAACTATGGCTACACCTTC
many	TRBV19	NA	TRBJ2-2	CASSISQGWTGELFF	TGTGCCAGTAGTATTAGCCAGGGTTGGACCGGGGAGCTGTTTTTT
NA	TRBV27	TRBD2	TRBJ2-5	CASSLLAGGLGKTQYF	TGTGCCAGCAGTTTATTAGCGGGAGGTCTAGGAAAGACCCAGTACTTC
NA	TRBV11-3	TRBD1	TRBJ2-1	CASSLGQGAHNEQFF	TGTGCCAGCAGCTTAGGGCAGGGGGCTCACAATGAGCAGTTCTTC
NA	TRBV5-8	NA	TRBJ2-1	CASSLGQGRYNEQFF	TGTGCCAGCAGCTTGGGGCAGGGAAGGTACAATGAGCAGTTCTTC
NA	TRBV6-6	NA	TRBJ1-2	CASRTTGTGGYTF	TGTGCCAGCAGAACCACAGGGACGGGTGGCTACACCTTC
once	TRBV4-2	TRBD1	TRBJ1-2	CASSPWTGGSYGYTF	TGTGCCAGCAGCCCCTGGACAGGGGGTTCGTATGGCTACACCTTC
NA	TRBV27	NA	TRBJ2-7	CASSLRYEQYF	TGTGCCAGCAGTCTTAGATACGAGCAGTACTTC
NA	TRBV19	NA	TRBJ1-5	CASSTRLASNQPQHF	TGTGCCAGTAGTACCCGTCTAGCCAGCAATCAGCCCCAGCATTTT
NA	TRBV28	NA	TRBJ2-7	CASSPTGNTYEQYF	TGTGCCAGCAGCCCGACGGGGAATACCTACGAGCAGTACTTC
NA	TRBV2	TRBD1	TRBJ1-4	CASQDRGTNEKLFF	TGTGCCAGCCAGGACAGGGGTACTAATGAAAAACTGTTTTTT
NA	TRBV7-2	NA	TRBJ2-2	CASSLNILAGSNTGELFF	TGTGCCAGCAGCTTAAACATACTAGCCGGGTCGAACACCGGGGAGCTGTTTTTT
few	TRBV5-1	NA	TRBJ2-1	CASQADNSYNEQFF	TGCGCCAGCCAAGCCGATAACTCCTACAATGAGCAGTTCTTC
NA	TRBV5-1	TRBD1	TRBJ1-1	CASSILTGGDTEAFF	TGCGCCAGCAGCATACTGACAGGGGGAGACACTGAAGCTTTCTTT
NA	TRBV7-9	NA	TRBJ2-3	CASSLKTTTDTQYF	TGTGCCAGCAGCTTAAAAACGACGACAGATACGCAGTATTTT
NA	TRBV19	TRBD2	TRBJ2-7	CASSITGLVYEQYF	TGTGCCAGTAGTATTACTGGACTAGTCTACGAGCAGTACTTC
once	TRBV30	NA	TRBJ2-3	CAWRSGYGRTDTQYF	TGTGCCTGGAGATCGGGGTATGGTCGGACAGATACGCAGTATTTT
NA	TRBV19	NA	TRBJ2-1	CASSLWTNYNEQFF	TGTGCCAGTAGTCTATGGACCAACTACAATGAGCAGTTCTTC
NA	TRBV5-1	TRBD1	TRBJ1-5	CASSFGGQSDQPQHF	TGCGCCAGCAGCTTCGGGGGACAGTCCGATCAGCCCCAGCATTTT
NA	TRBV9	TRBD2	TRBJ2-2	CASSVGIRGSGSGELFF	TGTGCCAGCAGCGTCGGAATTCGCGGGAGTGGTTCCGGGGAGCTGTTTTTT
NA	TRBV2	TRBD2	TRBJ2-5	CASRQGAPGLAGEETQYF	TGTGCCAGCAGGCAGGGGGCCCCCGGACTAGCGGGAGAGGAGACCCAGTACTTC
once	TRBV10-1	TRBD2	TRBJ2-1	CASSRVAGGSGEQFF	TGCGCCAGCAGTAGGGTAGCGGGTGGCTCAGGTGAGCAGTTCTTC
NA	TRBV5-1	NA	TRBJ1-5	CASSLEWGNNQPQHF	TGCGCCAGCAGCTTGGAGTGGGGGAACAATCAGCCCCAGCATTTT
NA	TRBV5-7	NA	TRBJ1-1	CASSPQGWNTEAFF	TGTGCCAGCAGCCCCCAAGGATGGAACACTGAAGCTTTCTTT
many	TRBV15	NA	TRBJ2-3	CATSPSGVGTQYF	TGTGCCACCAGCCCCTCTGGGGTTGGTACGCAGTATTTT
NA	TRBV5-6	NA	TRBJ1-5	CASSFWQGPHQPQHF	TGTGCCAGCAGCTTTTGGCAGGGGCCCCATCAGCCCCAGCATTTT
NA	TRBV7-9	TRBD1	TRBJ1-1	CASSLTGVGEAFF	TGTGCCAGCAGCTTGACAGGGGTGGGTGAAGCTTTCTTT
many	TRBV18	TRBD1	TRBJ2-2	CASSEDRGRTGELFF	TGTGCCAGCTCAGAGGACAGGGGGCGAACCGGGGAGCTGTTTTTT
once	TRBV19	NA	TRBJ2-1	CASSTIDAKQFF	TGTGCCAGTAGTACCATTGACGCCAAGCAGTTCTTC
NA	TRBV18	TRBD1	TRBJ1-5	CASSPQQGANQPQHF	TGTGCCAGCTCACCGCAACAGGGGGCGAACCAGCCCCAGCATTTT
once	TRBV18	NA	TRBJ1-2	CASSPRNEYGYTF	TGTGCCAGCTCACCGCGGAACGAGTATGGCTACACCTTC
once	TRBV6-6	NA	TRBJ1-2	CASSSSPTVNYGYTF	TGTGCCAGCAGTTCCTCCCCGACGGTCAACTATGGCTACACCTTC
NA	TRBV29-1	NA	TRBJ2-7	CSAASEPYEQYF	TGCAGCGCCGCCAGCGAGCCCTACGAGCAGTACTTC
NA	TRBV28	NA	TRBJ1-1	CASGVGETEAFF	TGTGCCAGCGGCGTTGGGGAGACTGAAGCTTTCTTT
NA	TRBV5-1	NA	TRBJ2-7	CASSFGLRVDAYEQYF	TGCGCCAGCAGCTTTGGCCTCCGGGTCGACGCCTACGAGCAGTACTTC
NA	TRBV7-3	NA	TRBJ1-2	CASSLTGWGNYGYTF	TGTGCCAGCAGCTTGACCGGATGGGGGAACTATGGCTACACCTTC
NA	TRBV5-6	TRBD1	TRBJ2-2	CASHDRVLDTGELFF	TGTGCCAGCCACGACAGGGTTCTGGACACCGGGGAGCTGTTTTTT
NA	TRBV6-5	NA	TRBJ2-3	CASSYRQAAGDTQYF	TGTGCCAGCAGTTACCGGCAGGCGGCGGGGGATACGCAGTATTTT
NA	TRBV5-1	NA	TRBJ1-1	CASHPGSQSLMNTEAFF	TGCGCCAGCCACCCGGGCAGCCAGAGCCTTATGAACACTGAAGCTTTCTTT
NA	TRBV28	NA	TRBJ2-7	CASRPGVLREQYF	TGTGCCAGCAGGCCAGGAGTGTTGAGAGAGCAGTACTTC